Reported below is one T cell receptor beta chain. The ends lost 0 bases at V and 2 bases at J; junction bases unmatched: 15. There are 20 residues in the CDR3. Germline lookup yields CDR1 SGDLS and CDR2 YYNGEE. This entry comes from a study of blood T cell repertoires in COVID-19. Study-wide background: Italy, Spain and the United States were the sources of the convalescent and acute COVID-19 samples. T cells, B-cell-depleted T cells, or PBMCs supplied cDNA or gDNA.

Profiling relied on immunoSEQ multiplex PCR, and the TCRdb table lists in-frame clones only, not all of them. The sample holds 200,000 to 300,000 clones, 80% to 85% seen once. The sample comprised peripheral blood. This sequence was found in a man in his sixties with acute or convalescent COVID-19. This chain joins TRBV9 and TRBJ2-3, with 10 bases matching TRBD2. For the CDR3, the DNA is TGTGCCAGCAGCGTAGCGGACAGGGTACGGACTAGCGGCATCACAGATACGCAGTATTTT. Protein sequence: CASSVADRVRTSGITDTQYF.